The clone carrying this T cell receptor beta chain was seen more than once but under ten times. The data originate from a study of T cell responses to AZD1222 COVID-19 vaccine. CDR1 is MDHEN, CDR2 SYDVKM, per germline. V shed 6 bases and J shed 2 bases, with 11 bases lying between them. This CDR3 region has 14 residues. TCRdb's copy holds only in-frame clones and misses some; the assay was immunoSEQ multiplex PCR. The repertoire includes tens of thousands of clones, roughly nine tenths of them detected once, and under 30% sits in the top ten. This chain uses TRBV28 with TRBJ1-5, with D uncertain. Specimen: peripheral blood, collected 28 days after the second AZD1222 dose. The sequence was obtained from an adult who received the AZD1222 COVID-19 vaccine. The CDR3 region is CASRYRLGNQPQHF. The CDR3 DNA sequence: TGTGCCAGCAGATACCGACTGGGCAATCAGCCCCAGCATTTT.